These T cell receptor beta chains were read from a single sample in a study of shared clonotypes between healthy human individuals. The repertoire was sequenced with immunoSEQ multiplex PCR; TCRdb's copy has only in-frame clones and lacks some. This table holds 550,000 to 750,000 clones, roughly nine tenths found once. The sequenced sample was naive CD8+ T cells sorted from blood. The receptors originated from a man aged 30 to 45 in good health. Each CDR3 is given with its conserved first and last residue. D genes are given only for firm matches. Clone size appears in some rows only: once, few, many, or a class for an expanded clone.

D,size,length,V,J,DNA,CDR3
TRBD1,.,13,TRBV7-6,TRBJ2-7,TGTGCCAGCAGCCGGGACAGCTCCTACGAGCAGTACTTC,CASSRDSSYEQYF
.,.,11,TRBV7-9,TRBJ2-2,TGTGCCGGGAGGCGGGCCGGGGAGCTGTTTTTT,CAGRRAGELFF
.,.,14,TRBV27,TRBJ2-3,TGTGCCAGCAGTTACCAACAGAGCACAGATACGCAGTATTTT,CASSYQQSTDTQYF
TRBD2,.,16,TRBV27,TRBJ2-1,TGTGCCAGCAGTACCTTAGCGGGAGAATTCTACAATGAGCAGTTCTTC,CASSTLAGEFYNEQFF
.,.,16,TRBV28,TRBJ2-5,TGTGCCAGCAGCATGGACCCGACTCGGAGTGAAGAGACCCAGTACTTC,CASSMDPTRSEETQYF
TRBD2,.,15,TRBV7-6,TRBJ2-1,TGTGCCAGCAGCTTGCCTAGCGGAGAAAACAATGAGCAGTTCTTC,CASSLPSGENNEQFF
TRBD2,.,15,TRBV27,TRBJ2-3,TGTGCCAGCATTTCAAGCGGGAGTGGCACAGATACGCAGTATTTT,CASISSGSGTDTQYF
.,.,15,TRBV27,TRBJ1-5,TGTGCCAGCAGGCCGGAGGAGTCCGGCAATCAGCCCCAGCATTTT,CASRPEESGNQPQHF
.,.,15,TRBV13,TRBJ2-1,TGTGCCAGCAGCTTAGGCCTCGAAAGCGGGCTTCGGCAGTTCTTC,CASSLGLESGLRQFF
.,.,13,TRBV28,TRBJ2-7,TGTGCCAGCAGTTTTAGAGGGTTCGGCGAGCAGTACTTC,CASSFRGFGEQYF
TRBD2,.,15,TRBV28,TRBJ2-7,TGTGCCAGCAGTCGTCGGACTAGCGGGCGATACGAGCAGTACTTC,CASSRRTSGRYEQYF
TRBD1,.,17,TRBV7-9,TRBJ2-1,TGTGCCAGCAGCTCAGCGCGACAGGGGGGCTCCTACAATGAGCAGTTCTTC,CASSSARQGGSYNEQFF
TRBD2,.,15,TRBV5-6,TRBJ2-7,TGTGCCAGCAGCTTGGGACTAGCGGGAGTGGTCGAGCAGTACTTC,CASSLGLAGVVEQYF
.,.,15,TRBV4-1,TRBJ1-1,TGCGCCAGCAATCGGTCCCCGGGCGGGAACACTGAAGCTTTCTTT,CASNRSPGGNTEAFF
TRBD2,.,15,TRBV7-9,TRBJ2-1,TGTGCCAGCAGCTCTAGCGGGAAATCCTACAATGAGCAGTTCTTC,CASSSSGKSYNEQFF
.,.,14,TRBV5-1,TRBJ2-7,TGCGCCAGCAGCTTCGACAGGGCGGGGTACGAGCAGTACTTC,CASSFDRAGYEQYF
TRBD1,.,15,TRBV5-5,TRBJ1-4,TGTGCCAGCAGCTCCACCTCAGGGGGCGGAGAAAAACTGTTTTTT,CASSSTSGGGEKLFF
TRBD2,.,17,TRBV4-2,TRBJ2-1,TGTGCCAGCAGCCAAGATGAGACTAGCGGGATGGGTAATGAGCAGTTCTTC,CASSQDETSGMGNEQFF
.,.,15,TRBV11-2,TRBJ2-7,TGTGCCAGCAGCTTCGGTCAGGGGGGCCTCTACGAGCAGTACTTC,CASSFGQGGLYEQYF
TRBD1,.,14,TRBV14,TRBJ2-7,TGTGCCAGCAGCCAAAGTCCCACAGGGGACGAGCAGTACTTC,CASSQSPTGDEQYF
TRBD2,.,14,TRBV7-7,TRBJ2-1,TGTGCTAGCAGCTCGGGGGGGGCCCTCGGGGAGCAGTTCTTC,CASSSGGALGEQFF
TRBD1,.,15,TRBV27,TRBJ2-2,TGTGCCAGCAGTGCCGAGACAGGGCAGTTCGGGGAGCTGTTTTTT,CASSAETGQFGELFF
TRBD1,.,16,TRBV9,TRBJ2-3,TGTGCCAGCAGCGCCTTAGGACAGGGAATCTCAGATACGCAGTATTTT,CASSALGQGISDTQYF
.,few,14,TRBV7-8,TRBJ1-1,TGTGCCAGCAGCTTAGGAGGCATGAACACTGAAGCTTTCTTT,CASSLGGMNTEAFF
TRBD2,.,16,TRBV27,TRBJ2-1,TGTGCCAGCAGTTTACGTCCTAGCGGGATGTCCAATGAGCAGTTCTTC,CASSLRPSGMSNEQFF
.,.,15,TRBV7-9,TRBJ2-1,TGTGCCAGCAGCTTAGCGTCAGGTACATACAATGAGCAGTTCTTC,CASSLASGTYNEQFF
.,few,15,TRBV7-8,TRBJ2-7,TGTGCCAGCAGCTTAGCGGGAGGTTTTTCCTACGAGCAGTACTTC,CASSLAGGFSYEQYF
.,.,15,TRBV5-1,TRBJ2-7,TGCGCCAGCGCCGGTGGCGGCATATCATCCTGGGAGCAGTACTTC,CASAGGGISSWEQYF
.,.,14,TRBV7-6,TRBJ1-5,TGTGCCAGCAGCACCAGCGGGGCAGGGCAGCCCCAGCATTTT,CASSTSGAGQPQHF
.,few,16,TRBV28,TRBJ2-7,TGTGCCAGCAGTCCATCCTTAAGGGGGAGAAACTACGAGCAGTACTTC,CASSPSLRGRNYEQYF
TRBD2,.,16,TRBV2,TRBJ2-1,TGTGCCAGCAGTGACGCAAGCGGGAGCCAGTACAATGAGCAGTTCTTC,CASSDASGSQYNEQFF
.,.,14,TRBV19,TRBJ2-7,TGTGCCAGTAGTTCTACCGGGGGCAGCTACGAGCAGTACTTC,CASSSTGGSYEQYF
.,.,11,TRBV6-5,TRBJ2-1,TGTGCCAGCAGTTCCAACAATGAGCAGTTCTTC,CASSSNNEQFF
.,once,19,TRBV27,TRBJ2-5,TGTGCCAGCAGTTTATCCGCCATTCTAGCGAGGAGCGTCCAAGAGACCCAGTACTTC,CASSLSAILARSVQETQYF
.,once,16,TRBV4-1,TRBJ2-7,TGCGCCAGCAGCCAAGAAGGATTCGAGTGGTCCTACGAGCAGTACTTC,CASSQEGFEWSYEQYF
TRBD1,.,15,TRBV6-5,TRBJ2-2,TGTGCCAGCAGCCGGGACAGACCGAACACCGGGGAGCTGTTTTTT,CASSRDRPNTGELFF
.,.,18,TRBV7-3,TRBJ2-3,TGTGCCAGCAGCTCTCTCCCTTGGGGGGCCCCAGGCACAGATACGCAGTATTTT,CASSSLPWGAPGTDTQYF
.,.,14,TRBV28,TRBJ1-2,TGTGCCAGCAGTTTTACCAGGGCCCCGAGTGGCTACACCTTC,CASSFTRAPSGYTF
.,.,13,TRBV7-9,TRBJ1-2,TGTGCCAGCAGCTCTCGGGGGGCTGAAGGCTACACCTTC,CASSSRGAEGYTF
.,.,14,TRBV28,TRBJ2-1,TGTGCCAGCAGTTCCCGAGGGAGAAACAATGAGCAGTTCTTC,CASSSRGRNNEQFF
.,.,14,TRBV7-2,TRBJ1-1,TGTGCCAGCAGCGAACAGTACTTGAACACTGAAGCTTTCTTT,CASSEQYLNTEAFF
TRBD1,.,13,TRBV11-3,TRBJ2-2,TGTGCCAGCAGCCCGCACAGGGGCGGGGAGCTGTTTTTT,CASSPHRGGELFF
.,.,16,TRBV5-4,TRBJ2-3,TGTGCCAGCAGCTTGCCCGAACAGGGTTACACAGATACGCAGTATTTT,CASSLPEQGYTDTQYF
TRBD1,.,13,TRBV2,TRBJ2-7,TGTGCCAGCAGTGACAGGGGGCTGAACGAGCAGTACTTC,CASSDRGLNEQYF